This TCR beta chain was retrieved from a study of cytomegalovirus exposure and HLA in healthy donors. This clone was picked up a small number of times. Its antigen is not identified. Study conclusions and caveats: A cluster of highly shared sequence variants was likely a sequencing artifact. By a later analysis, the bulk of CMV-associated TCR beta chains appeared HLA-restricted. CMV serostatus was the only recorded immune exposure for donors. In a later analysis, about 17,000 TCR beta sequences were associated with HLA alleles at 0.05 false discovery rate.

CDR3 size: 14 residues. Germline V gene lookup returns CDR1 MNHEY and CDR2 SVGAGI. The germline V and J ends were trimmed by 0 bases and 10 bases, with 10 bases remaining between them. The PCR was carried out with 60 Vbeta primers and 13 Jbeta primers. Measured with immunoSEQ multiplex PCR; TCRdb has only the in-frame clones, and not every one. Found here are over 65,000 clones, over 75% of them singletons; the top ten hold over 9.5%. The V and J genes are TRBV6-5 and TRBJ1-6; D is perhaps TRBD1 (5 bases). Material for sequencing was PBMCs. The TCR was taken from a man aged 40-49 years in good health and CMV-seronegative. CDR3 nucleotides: TGTGCCAGCAGTTACTCCGGCAGGGTCTCACCCCTCCACTTT. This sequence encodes CASSYSGRVSPLHF.